The 27 T cell receptor beta chains reported below all come from one sample, sequenced in a study of OX40 agonist ivuxolimab in advanced cancers. Sequenced by immunoSEQ multiplex PCR; TCRdb stores in-frame clones only, minus some. In the table there are about 70,000 clones, around nine tenths of which are singletons. This sample comprised CD4+ or CD8+ T cells sorted from blood, obtained in a trial of the OX40 agonist ivuxolimab. All receptors come from an adult with an advanced solid tumor such as melanoma, head and neck, liver or kidney cancer.

J is TRBJ1-1 and V is TRBV23-1; possibly TRBD1 for D (5 bases). TRBV23-1 is treated as an ORF (open reading frame) with a function not yet certain. CDR3 length: 14 residues. Trimming took off 4 bases at V and 3 bases at J, with 12 bases between the two ends. The CDR3 region has the DNA TGCGCCAGCAGTCCCCCGGGCAGGGACACTGAAGCTTTCTTT. It codes for CASSPPGRDTEAFF.

This chain joins TRBV18 and TRBJ2-5, with 7 positions matching TRBD1. With 5 bases clipped from V and 5 bases from J, the junction kept 8 bases outside the gene matches. Germline assignment: CDR1 KGHSH and CDR2 LQKENI. This CDR3 spans 14 amino acids. In DNA form, the CDR3 reads TGTGCCAGCTCAAGCCTACAGGGGTTGGAGACCCAGTACTTC. Translating gives CASSSLQGLETQYF.

This rearrangement joins TRBV18 to TRBJ1-2; 7 positions agree with TRBD1. CDR1 is KGHSH and CDR2 is LQKENI in the germline V gene. Losses at the gene ends were 3 bases for V and 1 base for J; bases not matched to a gene: 17. This CDR3 is 19 amino acids long. The DNA for the CDR3 is TGTGCCAGCTCACCCAGTACCGGACAGGAACGGGTAGTTAACTATGGCTACACCTTC. The encoded protein is CASSPSTGQERVVNYGYTF.

The chain couples TRBV28 to TRBJ2-7, with 7 bases identical to TRBD1. V dropped 6 bases and J dropped 1; count of bases not matched to a gene: 6. CDR3 length equals 14 residues. Germline V CDR1 and CDR2: MDHEN, SYDVKM. In DNA form, the CDR3 reads TGTGCCAGCAGGACAGGGAGAGTGTCCTACGAGCAGTACTTC. This encodes CASRTGRVSYEQYF.

The V and J genes are TRBV19 and TRBJ2-7; 7 nucleotides line up with TRBD2. Unmatched junction bases numbered 6, after V lost 4 bases and J lost 0 bases. The length of the CDR3 is 15 residues. Germline V gives CDR1 LNHDA, CDR2 SQIVND (reference sequence). The CDR3 here is CASSRLAESSYEQYF. CDR3 sequence (DNA): TGTGCCAGTAGTAGACTAGCCGAAAGCTCCTACGAGCAGTACTTC.

The V call is TRBV5-4, the J call TRBJ1-2; D possibly corresponds to TRBD1 (5 bases). V was pared by 5 bases and J by 4 bases, with 21 bases between. CDR1 is SGHNT, CDR2 YYREEE, per germline (reference sequence). The CDR3 has 16 residues. CDR3 region: CASSKPGGEGTYGYTF. DNA of the CDR3: TGTGCCAGCAGTAAACCGGGGGGAGAGGGAACCTATGGCTACACCTTC.

This clone was observed once. CDR3 amino acids: CASRPGLAGEGTGELFF. DNA of the CDR3: TGCGCCAGCAGACCGGGACTAGCGGGAGAGGGCACCGGGGAGCTGTTTTTT. The V call is TRBV5-1, the J call TRBJ2-2; 14 bases align to TRBD2. Germline V gives CDR1 SGHRS, CDR2 YFSETQ. J lost 4 bases, V lost 5 bases, and 7 bases had no gene match. This CDR3 has 17 residues.

This chain connects TRBV7-8 to TRBJ1-4; 9 bases fit TRBD1. Trimming removed 1 base from V and 1 base from J; junction bases left unmatched: 4. There are 17 residues in the CDR3. Germline V lookup: CDR1 SGHVS, CDR2 FQNEAQ. CDR3 bases: TGTGCCAGCAGCTTAGGTTACAGGGGGCGAACTAATGAAAAACTGTTTTTT. Protein product: CASSLGYRGRTNEKLFF.

The V gene is TRBV6-6, the J gene TRBJ1-6; TRBD1 matches 7 bases. Germline CDR1 reads MNHNY; CDR2 reads SVGAGI (reference sequence). Trimming took 5 bases from V and 8 from J; bases not matched to a gene: 6. The CDR3 is made up of 14 amino acids. CDR3 coding DNA: TGTGCCAGCAGTAGGGACAGACTCGATTCACCCCTCCACTTT. It specifies CASSRDRLDSPLHF.

The V call is TRBV9, the J call TRBJ2-1; no clear D gene. In germline, CDR1 is SGDLS, CDR2 YYNGEE. The CDR3 loop spans 15 amino acids. V lost 4 bases to trimming and J lost 4 bases, with 15 bases between them. The CDR3 region is CASSQRVRDYNEQFF. CDR3 nucleotides: TGTGCCAGCAGCCAACGGGTTCGAGATTACAATGAGCAGTTCTTC.

The rearrangement links TRBV19 to TRBJ1-6; D not resolved. CDR1 is LNHDA, CDR2 SQIVND, per germline (reference sequence). Trimming took 5 bases from V and 0 from J, leaving 8 bases between them. CDR3 length equals 15 residues. The CDR3 loop reads CASSELGSYNSPLHF. The CDR3 DNA follows: TGTGCCAGTAGTGAATTGGGCTCCTATAATTCACCCCTCCACTTT.

This chain connects TRBV7-2 to TRBJ2-1; 9 bases align to TRBD1. V was pared by 5 bases and J by 7 bases, with 6 bases of the junction left unmatched. CDR1 and CDR2 from the germline V gene are SGHTA and FQGNSA. The CDR3 contains 14 residues. CDR3 sequence (DNA): TGTGCCAGCAGCGAGACAGGGGGGCCTAATGAGCAGTTCTTC. Translation: CASSETGGPNEQFF.

This chain uses TRBV9 with TRBJ1-4; 8 nucleotides line up with TRBD1. The CDR3 sequence is 16 residues long. V was pared by 4 bases and J by 4 bases, with 9 bases of the junction left unmatched. Germline CDR1 is SGDLS and CDR2 is YYNGEE. The CDR3 reads CASSPMAGQGNEKLFF. CDR3 coding DNA: TGTGCCAGCAGCCCCATGGCCGGACAGGGTAATGAAAAACTGTTTTTT.

The chain carries TRBV19 and TRBJ1-2; D is undetermined. V was clipped by 0 bases and J by 2 bases, with 16 bases between them. The germline V gene has CDR1 LNHDA and CDR2 SQIVND (reference sequence). The CDR3 length is 17 residues. The CDR3 loop reads CASSIETVAGLNYGYTF. CDR3 coding DNA: TGTGCCAGTAGTATAGAGACGGTGGCGGGTCTGAACTATGGCTACACCTTC.

V and J are TRBV18 and TRBJ2-7; D remains ambiguous. Germline V gene lookup returns CDR1 KGHSH and CDR2 LQKENI. V was pared by 0 bases and J by 6 bases, with 18 bases between. This CDR3 is built from 16 residues. CDR3 nucleotide sequence: TGTGCCAGCTCACCACCCGGGTTTGCCAGTTCCGGCGAGCAGTACTTC. Translating it yields CASSPPGFASSGEQYF.

The V call is TRBV28, the J call TRBJ2-7, with 11 nucleotides matching TRBD2. This CDR3 contains 13 residues. Germline V gene data show CDR1 as MDHEN and CDR2 as SYDVKM. V shed 6 bases and J 3 bases; nucleotides not matched to a gene: 1. DNA for the CDR3: TGTGCCAGCAGGACTAGCGGGGTCTACGAGCAGTACTTC. Its translation is CASRTSGVYEQYF.

The chain couples TRBV5-5 to TRBJ1-2, with 8 bases lining up with TRBD1. Per germline, CDR1 SGHKS and CDR2 YYEKEE (reference sequence). The V segment lost 1 base and the J segment 5 bases; nucleotides outside the gene matches: 10. The CDR3 totals 16 residues. The CDR3 is CASSLIMTGAGYGYTF. As DNA, the CDR3 is TGTGCCAGCAGCTTGATCATGACAGGGGCAGGGTATGGCTACACCTTC. Based on the CDR3 plus reference TRBV5-5 and TRBJ1-2, the full variable domain is DAGVTQSPTHLIKTRGQQVTLRCSPISGHKSVSWYQQVLGQGPQFIFQYYEKEERGRGNFPDRFSARQFPNYSSELNVNALLLGDSALYLCASSLIMTGAGYGYTFGSGTRLTVV.

The chain joins TRBV2 to TRBJ2-1; 8 bases map to TRBD2. Trimming took 2 bases from V and 2 from J; bases not matched to a gene: 2. Germline V lookup: CDR1 SNHLY, CDR2 FYNNEI. The CDR3 length is 15 residues. The CDR3 reads CASSESGRTYNEQFF. The CDR3 DNA reads TGTGCCAGCAGTGAAAGCGGGAGAACCTACAATGAGCAGTTCTTC.

The table lists this clone with a few counts. The chain couples TRBV6-5 to TRBJ1-1; D gene unclear. The CDR3 is made up of 13 amino acids. Germline CDR1 is MNHEY and CDR2 is SVGAGI. Trimming removed 2 bases at V and 5 bases at J, with 9 bases between. CDR3 coding DNA: TGTGCCAGCAGTTACAGGGCGAAGACTGAAGCTTTCTTT. Translation gives CASSYRAKTEAFF.

The chain combines TRBV4-2 with TRBJ1-1; D remains unclear. V lost 4 bases and J 8 bases, leaving 14 bases between the germline ends. Germline V CDR1 and CDR2: LGHNA, YNFKEQ. The CDR3 length is 13 residues. The DNA of the CDR3 is TGTGCCAGCAGCCCCCAGAGGGTTCAAGAAGCTTTCTTT. Its translation: CASSPQRVQEAFF.

This chain uses TRBV2 with TRBJ1-5, with TRBD1 identical over 9 bases. Unmatched junction bases numbered 5, after V lost 4 bases and J lost 7 bases. CDR1 SNHLY and CDR2 FYNNEI come from the germline V gene. The CDR3 sequence is 14 residues long. CDR3 DNA sequence: TGTGCCAGCAGTGGGACAGGGGAGTACCAGCCCCAGCATTTT. Protein product: CASSGTGEYQPQHF.

This clone has only one observation. The chain combines TRBV4-2 with TRBJ2-1; tentative D call: TRBD2 (6 bases). The V gene's germline CDR1 is LGHNA and CDR2 YNFKEQ. There are 16 residues in the CDR3. V was clipped by 4 bases and J by 0 bases, with 13 bases between them. The CDR3 DNA sequence: TGTGCCAGCAGCCCCTTAGCGGAGAACTCCTACAATGAGCAGTTCTTC. The encoded protein is CASSPLAENSYNEQFF.

This clone was counted between two and nine times. The V gene is TRBV7-3, the J gene TRBJ2-1; D not resolved. V was trimmed by 4 bases and J by 4 bases, leaving 14 bases between them. Germline loops: CDR1 SGHTA, CDR2 FQGTGA. The CDR3 has 15 amino acids. This chain's CDR3 is CASSSHHRSYNEQFF. The DNA for the CDR3 is TGTGCCAGCAGCTCCCACCACCGGTCTTACAATGAGCAGTTCTTC.

The chain joins TRBV18 to TRBJ2-1; TRBD2 matches at 12 bases. The germline gives CDR1 KGHSH, CDR2 LQKENI. The junction had 7 bases not matched to a gene; V was cut back by 1 base and J by 6 bases. CDR3 length equals 17 residues. CDR3 residues: CASSPLGLAGQSNEQFF. The CDR3 DNA reads TGTGCCAGCTCACCACTCGGACTAGCGGGACAGTCCAATGAGCAGTTCTTC.

A single count supports this clone. The genes are TRBV11-2 and TRBJ2-2; 7 bases are a match to TRBD1. Germline V gene sequence: CDR1 SGHAT, CDR2 FQNNGV. The CDR3 runs 15 residues. V shed 1 base and J 4 bases; nucleotides not matched to a gene: 3. The CDR3, as DNA: TGTGCCAGCAGCTTAGGGACAGGCCTCACCGGGGAGCTGTTTTTT. Its protein is CASSLGTGLTGELFF. Filled out from reference TRBV11-2 and TRBJ2-2, the complete variable domain reads EAGVAQSPRYKIIEKRQSVAFWCNPISGHATLYWYQQILGQGPKLLIQFQNNGVVDDSQLPKDRFSAERLKGVDSTLKIQPAKLEDSAVYLCASSLGTGLTGELFFGEGSRLTVL.

The V gene is TRBV7-3, the J gene TRBJ2-3; 11 nucleotides align to TRBD1. The CDR3 totals 15 residues. With 4 bases clipped from V and 5 bases from J, the junction kept 5 bases outside the gene matches. The germline V gene encodes CDR1 SGHTA and CDR2 FQGTGA. The CDR3 sequence: CASSSLGTGGDTQYF. In DNA form, the CDR3 reads TGTGCCAGCAGCTCCCTCGGGACAGGGGGAGATACGCAGTATTTT.

The chain employs TRBV29-1 and TRBJ2-3; the D gene is possibly TRBD1 (6 bases). V lost 6 bases and J lost 2, with 18 bases in between. CDR1 and CDR2 (germline): SQVTM, ANQGSEA. The CDR3 length is 15 residues. This CDR3 is CSVERQGTSTDTQYF. The CDR3 bases are TGCAGCGTCGAAAGGCAGGGGACCTCCACAGATACGCAGTATTTT.